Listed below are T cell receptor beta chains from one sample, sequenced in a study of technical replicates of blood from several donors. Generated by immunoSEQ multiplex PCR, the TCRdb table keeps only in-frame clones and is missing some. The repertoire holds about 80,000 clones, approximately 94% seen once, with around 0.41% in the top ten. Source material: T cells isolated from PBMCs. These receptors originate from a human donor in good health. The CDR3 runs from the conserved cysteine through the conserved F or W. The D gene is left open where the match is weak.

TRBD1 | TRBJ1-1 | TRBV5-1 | TGCGCCAGCAGCAGGGACAGGGGGGCTACTGAAGCTTTCTTT | CASSRDRGATEAFF
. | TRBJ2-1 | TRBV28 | TGTGCCAGCAGTTTATCGGAGGGCAATGAGCAGTTCTTC | CASSLSEGNEQFF
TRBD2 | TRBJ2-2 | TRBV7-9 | TGTGCCAGTGGACTAGCGGGAGCGGCGTTCCCAGACACCGGGGAGCTGTTTTTT | CASGLAGAAFPDTGELFF
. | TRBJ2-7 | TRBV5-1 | TGCGCCAGCAGCGAGGGAAGTACCTACGAGCAGTACTTC | CASSEGSTYEQYF
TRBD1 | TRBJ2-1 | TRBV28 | TGTGCCAGCAGTCCAGGACAGGGCATGAGTAATGAGCAGTTCTTC | CASSPGQGMSNEQFF
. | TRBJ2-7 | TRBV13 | TGTGCCAGCAGCCCGCCTAGCACCCGGGAGCAGTACTTC | CASSPPSTREQYF
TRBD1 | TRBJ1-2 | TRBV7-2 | TGTGCCAGCAGCTTAGTTGAGGGGGCCCTTACCTTC | CASSLVEGALTF
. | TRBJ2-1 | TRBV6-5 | TGTGCCAGCAGTTACGAGGGATCAGTAAATGAGCAGTTCTTC | CASSYEGSVNEQFF
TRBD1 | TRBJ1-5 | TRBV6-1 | TGTGCCAGCAGTGAAGCGCAGGGGGTGAATCAGCCCCAGCATTTT | CASSEAQGVNQPQHF
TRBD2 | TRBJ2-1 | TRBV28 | TGTGCCAGCAGCTCCGGACTAGCGGGAGGTGAGCAGTTCTTC | CASSSGLAGGEQFF
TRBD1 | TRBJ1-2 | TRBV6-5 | TGTGCCAGCAGTGCCGGACAGGGAGGTGGCTACACCTTC | CASSAGQGGGYTF